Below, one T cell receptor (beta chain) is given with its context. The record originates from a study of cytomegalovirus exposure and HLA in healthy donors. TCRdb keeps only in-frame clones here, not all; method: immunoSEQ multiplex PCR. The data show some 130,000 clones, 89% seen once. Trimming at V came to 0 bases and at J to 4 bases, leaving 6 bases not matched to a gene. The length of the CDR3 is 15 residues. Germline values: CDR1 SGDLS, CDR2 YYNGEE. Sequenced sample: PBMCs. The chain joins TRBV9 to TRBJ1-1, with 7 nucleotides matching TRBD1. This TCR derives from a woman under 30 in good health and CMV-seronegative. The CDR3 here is CASSVGQGLGTEAFF. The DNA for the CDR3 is TGTGCCAGCAGCGTAGGACAGGGCCTCGGCACTGAAGCTTTCTTT. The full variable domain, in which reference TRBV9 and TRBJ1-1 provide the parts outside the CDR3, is DSGVTQTPKHLITATGQRVTLRCSPRSGDLSVYWYQQSLDQGLQFLIQYYNGEERAKGNILERFSAQQFPDLHSELNLSSLELGDSALYFCASSVGQGLGTEAFFGQGTRLTVV.